This T cell receptor beta chain was found in a study of patients and donors after allogeneic stem cell transplantation (dated by TCRdb to the early 2020s). Library construction relied on RT-PCR. Data came from a NextSeq 550. In-frame beta chains were kept once TCRdb had trimmed the public reads at Q25 with fastp and called clones with MiXCR. Every entry covers one CDR3 protein and lists the most common genes and DNA from its rows. Counted in this sample were over 400,000 distinct CDR3 sequences; around 15% of them appeared once. The ten largest clones take up 6% to 8% of the sample. Trimming removed 4 bases from V and 0 bases from J, leaving 10 bases between the germline ends. Looking up the germline V gene yields CDR1 LGHNA and CDR2 YNFKEQ. The CDR3 runs 16 residues from the cysteine to the phenylalanine. Of the read, only the CDR3 DNA is kept; its 48 bases are in frame from base 1. This clonotype has only a few counts. This clone's antigen is unknown. No base qualities exist here, and no much larger clone lies one base off it.

The receptor chain draws on TRBV4-2 and TRBJ2-6; the D element might be TRBD1 or TRBD2, as each aligns at 5 bases. This TCR came from a human donor who was either an allogeneic HSCT recipient or a stem cell or donor lymphocyte infusion donor (not recorded which). It is not recorded whose cells these are; they may come from a transplant donor. Material: blood, either unsorted or a sorted T cell fraction (not recorded which). The DNA reads TGTGCCAGCAGCCTGGGACGGGTCTCTGGGGCCAACGTCCTGACTTTC. It is translated as CASSLGRVSGANVLTF.